Below are 27 T cell receptor beta chains sequenced from a single sample in a study of tumor and adjacent non-tumor tissue in lung cancer. The template was RNA from unsorted bulk tissue. The normal lung tissue was taken more than 3 cm from the tumor edge. Three rounds of nested PCR, following a modified ARM-PCR protocol, produced the TCRbeta library. One entry per CDR3 protein, called by TCRdb with MiXCR from the multiplex PCR reads. The data contain around 74,000 distinct CDR3 sequences, around 70% of them seen just once; the ten biggest clones take up 28%. Material: distant non-tumor lung tissue. The source of these receptors is a woman aged 45 to 65 with non-small cell lung cancer.

This clonotype showed up many times. The genes are TRBV20-1 and TRBJ2-3; 7 bases are a match to TRBD2. With 5 bases clipped from V and 6 bases from J, the junction kept 17 bases outside the gene matches. This CDR3 region has 16 residues. The germline V gene encodes CDR1 DFQATT and CDR2 SNEGSKA (reference sequence). Here the CDR3 reads CSARQWTRGVRDTQYF. CDR3 sequence (DNA): TGCAGTGCTCGCCAGTGGACTAGAGGAGTCCGGGATACGCAGTATTTT.

Many counts were recorded for this clonotype. The chain employs TRBV28 and TRBJ2-1; no reliable D call. The CDR3 covers 11 residues. The V end lost 5 bases, the J end lost 10 bases, and 9 bases lay between the germline ends. Germline CDR1 and CDR2: MDHEN and SYDVKM. CDR3: CASSPLREQFF. For the CDR3, the DNA is TGTGCCAGCAGTCCTCTCCGGGAGCAGTTCTTC. Variable domain in full (rest from reference TRBV28 and TRBJ2-1): DVKVTQSSRYLVKRTGEKVFLECVQDMDHENMFWYRQDPGLGLRLIYFSYDVKMKEKGDIPEGYSVSREKKERFSLILESASTNQTSMYLCASSPLREQFFGPGTRLTVL.

This clonotype was observed at least ten times. This chain uses TRBV4-2 with TRBJ2-3, with D tentatively TRBD1 or TRBD2 (6 bases each). The CDR3 spans 15 residues. V was pared by 2 bases and J by 2 bases, with 11 bases between. CDR1 and CDR2 from the germline V gene are LGHNA and YNFKEQ. In DNA form, the CDR3 reads TGTGCCAGCAGCCAATACAGGGAGGTCACAGATACGCAGTATTTT. Its translation: CASSQYREVTDTQYF.

As for this clonotype: A clone one base away is much larger, so this may be a read error. The final CDR3 position lacks the conserved phenylalanine or tryptophan, pointing to a likely read error. The chain uses TRBV6-2 or TRBV6-3 and TRBJ2-5; no firm D call. CDR1 and CDR2 from the germline V gene are MNHEY and SVGEGT. This CDR3 spans 14 amino acids. Between the trimmed V and J ends, which lost 2 bases and 2 bases, there was a span of 9 bases. The CDR3 nucleotides read TGTGCCAGCAGTTACGGCGGAGAGCAAGAGACCCAGTACATC. It codes for CASSYGGEQETQYI.

The chain has TRBV20-1 and TRBJ2-1; no reliable D call. V lost 7 bases to trimming and J lost 3 bases, with 16 bases between them. CDR1 is DFQATT, CDR2 SNEGSKA, per germline (reference sequence). The length of the CDR3 is 14 residues. The CDR3 spells CSVGPLLGYNEQFF. In DNA, the CDR3 is TGCAGTGTTGGTCCGCTTCTAGGCTACAATGAGCAGTTCTTC.

J is TRBJ1-5 and V is TRBV29-1; 7 bases are a match to TRBD1. Germline V gives CDR1 SQVTM, CDR2 ANQGSEA. This CDR3 has 12 amino acids. CDR3 loop: CFTGEGNQPQHF. DNA for the CDR3: TGCTTTACAGGGGAAGGCAATCAGCCCCAGCATTTT.

This chain uses TRBV20-1 with TRBJ2-3; 10 nucleotides agree with TRBD2. J was trimmed by 5 bases and V by 0 bases; bases with no gene match: 14. This CDR3 has 18 amino acids. The germline CDR1 and CDR2 sequences are DFQATT and SNEGSKA (reference sequence). The CDR3 region has the DNA TGCAGTGCTAGAGATGTGAACAGAGCGGGAGGGCCTTTAGATACGCAGTATTTT. This gives the protein CSARDVNRAGGPLDTQYF.

As for this clonotype: This may be a read error, as it is one base from a much larger clone. V gene TRBV20-1 combines with J gene TRBJ2-1, with TRBD1 matching 12 bases. Trimming took 0 bases from V and 7 from J; bases not matched to a gene: 19. Per the germline V gene, CDR1 is DFQATT and CDR2 is SNEGSKA (reference sequence). This CDR3 has 20 amino acids. The CDR3 DNA follows: TGCAGTGCTAGAGAAGGTATGGGACAGGGGGCTCATCCAACCGCAAATGAGCAGTTCTTC. This translates into CSAREGMGQGAHPTANEQFF.

Comment on this clonotype: Its ends do not fully match the called genes, so a read error is possible. The chain employs TRBV28 and TRBJ2-4; 7 bases match TRBD1. Germline V CDR1 and CDR2: MDHEN, SYDVKM. The CDR3 extends over 14 amino acids. The CDR3 region has the DNA TGTGCCAGCAGTTCCGGGACAGTTAAAAACATTCACTACTTC. Its protein product is CASSSGTVKNIHYF.

About this clonotype: With a much larger clone just one base away, this may be a read error. J is TRBJ2-2 and V is TRBV5-5, with D possibly TRBD2 on 6 matching bases. Per the germline V gene, CDR1 is SGHKS and CDR2 is YYEKEE (reference sequence). This CDR3 has 17 residues. In DNA, the CDR3 is TGTGCCAGCTGCTTGGGTCCCGGGACTGGTAACACCGGGGAGCTGTTTTTT. It yields the protein CASCLGPGTGNTGELFF.

As to this clonotype: It may be a read error: a sequence one base away is much more abundant. The J gene is TRBJ2-5, the V gene TRBV10-3; TRBD1 might be the D (6 bases). In germline, CDR1 is ENHRY, CDR2 SYGVKD. The V end was cut by 4 bases, the J end by 2 bases, with 17 bases between. The CDR3 is 16 amino acids. Here the CDR3 reads CAISGTDNNLQETQYF. The DNA of the CDR3 is TGTGCCATCAGTGGGACAGACAATAACCTACAAGAGACCCAGTACTTC.

The V gene is TRBV11-3, the J gene TRBJ2-1, with D possibly TRBD2 on 6 matching bases. The CDR3 contains 13 residues. V dropped 7 bases and J dropped 7 bases, with 14 bases sitting between them. Germline V gene lookup returns CDR1 SGHNT and CDR2 YENEEA. The DNA of the CDR3 is TGTGCCAGCATCATAGGAGGGGAAAATGAGCAGTTCTTC. Its protein is CASIIGGENEQFF.

There are many counts of this clonotype. V and J are TRBV4-3 and TRBJ2-7; 9 bases align to TRBD2. CDR3 length equals 17 residues. With V trimmed by 1 base and J by 4 bases, 11 bases remained unmatched. In germline, CDR1 is LGHNA, CDR2 YSLEER. Written as DNA, the CDR3 is TGCGCCAGCAGCCAAGTATGGGGACTAGCTTATCCATACGAGCAGTACTTC. Protein sequence: CASSQVWGLAYPYEQYF.

For this clonotype: A read error is possible here, since a much larger clone lies one base away. The rearrangement joins TRBV20-1 to TRBJ2-3; D uncertain. There are 15 residues in the CDR3. Germline loops: CDR1 DFQATT, CDR2 SNEGSKA (reference sequence). The V end was cut by 1 base, the J end by 3 bases, with 14 bases between. The DNA for the CDR3 is TGCAGTGCTAGAGTCGCCTTGGCCCCGACAGATACGCAGTATTTT. Translating gives CSARVALAPTDTQYF.

About this clonotype: The junction departs from germline at one end; a sequencing error may be responsible. The chain uses TRBV29-1 and TRBJ2-3, with D possibly TRBD2 on 5 matching bases. Germline CDR1 is SQVTM and CDR2 is ANQGSEA. This CDR3 spans 13 amino acids. The CDR3 coding sequence is TGCAGCGTTTGCGGTGTAGCGTTAGATATGCAGTATTTT. This encodes CSVCGVALDMQYF.

On this clonotype: Germline and junction disagree at one end, which may indicate a read error. The chain combines TRBV29-1 with TRBJ2-5; the D is unclear. Germline CDR1 reads SQVTM; CDR2 reads ANQGSEA. This CDR3 comprises 12 residues. CDR3 nucleotide sequence: TGCAGCGTTTTAGAGAGTGGAGAGACACAGTACTTC. Its protein is CSVLESGETQYF.

A remark on this clonotype: At one of its ends the junction is not consistent with the germline gene, which may arise from a read error. The genes are TRBV10-3 and TRBJ2-1, with 7 bases lining up with TRBD2. The CDR3 is made up of 12 amino acids. The germline V gene encodes CDR1 ENHRY and CDR2 SYGVKD. Here the CDR3 DNA reads TGTACCATCAAAGAGACGGGGGGTGGGCAGTTCTTC. Its protein is CTIKETGGGQFF.

This clonotype was seen only a few times. The junction does not match germline at one end; this may be a read error. This CDR3 reads CASSVPMGRREMFF. CDR3 nucleotide sequence: TGTGCCAGCAGTGTCCCCATGGGTCGCAGGGAGATGTTTTTT. This chain connects TRBV6-6 to TRBJ2-2, with D perhaps TRBD1 or TRBD2 (5 bases each). CDR3 length: 14 residues. Germline V lookup: CDR1 MNHNY, CDR2 SVGAGI (reference sequence).

A remark on this clonotype: It may be a read error: a sequence one base away is much more abundant. The CDR3 nucleotides are TGTGCCAGCATTTACTCGAATAGGGACCCTGAAGCTTTCTTT. Translation: CASIYSNRDPEAFF. J is TRBJ1-1 and V is TRBV6-6, with D perhaps matching TRBD1 (5 bases). Germline values: CDR1 MNHNY, CDR2 SVGAGI (reference sequence). The CDR3 has 14 amino acids.

A note on this clonotype: The junction and the germline gene differ at one end; a read error may be behind it. This sequence joins TRBV11-2 and TRBJ2-7; D unresolved. This CDR3 region has 15 residues. Germline CDR1 and CDR2: SGHAT and FQNNGV. CDR3 nucleotides: TGTGCCAGTAGCTTACCTCCGAGTCCCTCCTACGAGGAGTACTTC. Translated: CASSLPPSPSYEEYF. Variable domain in full (rest from reference TRBV11-2 and TRBJ2-7): EAGVAQSPRYKIIEKRQSVAFWCNPISGHATLYWYQQILGQGPKLLIQFQNNGVVDDSQLPKDRFSAERLKGVDSTLKIQPAKLEDSAVYLCASSLPPSPSYEEYFGPGTRLTVT.

As for this clonotype: Because the CDR3's place on the DNA is in doubt, the DNA is left out and the CDR3 is given as listed by TCRdb. The chain is built from TRBV5-5 and TRBJ2-2; whether TRBD1, the table's D call, matches the DNA was not checked. The CDR3 length is 15 residues, termini included. CDR1 is SGHKS, CDR2 YYEKEE, per germline (reference sequence). CDR3 sequence reads: CASSLPGRIPGSCFF.

Details on this clonotype: The CDR3 ends on some other residue instead of the conserved phenylalanine or tryptophan, so this is likely a read error. J is TRBJ1-6 and V is TRBV6-5; D possibly corresponds to TRBD1 (6 bases). The CDR3 is 14 residues long. The V gene's germline CDR1 is MNHEY and CDR2 SVGAGI. The CDR3 nucleotides read TGTGCCAGCAAGGGGGTCCGGTTCCATTCGCCCCTCCACTTA. Protein sequence: CASKGVRFHSPLHL.

The chain couples TRBV29-1 to TRBJ2-1; D may be TRBD2 (5 bases). Trimming left V 8 bases short and J 1 base short, with 21 bases between. The CDR3 consists of 16 residues. CDR1 and CDR2 (germline): SQVTM, ANQGSEA. CDR3 amino acids: CSIEGGSLASYNEQFF. CDR3 sequence (DNA): TGCAGCATCGAAGGAGGATCGCTAGCATCCTACAATGAGCAGTTCTTC.

For this clonotype: The junction does not match germline at one end; this may be a read error. The chain recombines TRBV29-1 with TRBJ1-2; 10 nucleotides match TRBD1. Looked up from germline, CDR1 is SQVTM and CDR2 is ANQGSEA. The CDR3 sequence is 16 residues long. The CDR3 protein is CSLNAGQGIENYGYTF. The CDR3 bases are TGCAGCCTTAACGCGGGACAGGGGATTGAGAACTATGGCTACACTTTC. The full variable domain, rest sourced from reference TRBV29-1 and TRBJ1-2, is SAVISQKPSRDICQRGTSLTIQCQVDSQVTMMFWYRQQPGQSLTLIATANQGSEATYESGFVIDKFPISRPNLTFSTLTVSNMSPEDSSIYLCSLNAGQGIENYGYTFGSGTRLTVV.

This clonotype was seen a handful of times. A read error may be the cause here, since a much bigger clone is one base away. The chain combines TRBV6-6 with TRBJ2-2, with D possibly matching TRBD2 (5 bases). The germline CDR1 and CDR2 sequences are MNHNY and SVGAGI (reference sequence). There are 13 residues in the CDR3. V was trimmed by 6 bases and J by 6 bases, leaving 11 bases between them. The DNA of the CDR3 is TGTGCCAGCAGACCCGGGGATCCCGGGGAGCTGTTTTTT. This translates into CASRPGDPGELFF.

For this clonotype: One end of the junction is discordant with germline, which a read error may explain. The chain joins TRBV20-1 to TRBJ1-1; D may be TRBD1 (6 bases). The CDR3 totals 13 residues. Germline V gene sequence: CDR1 DFQATT, CDR2 SNEGSKA (reference sequence). The CDR3 is CTAHTPNRVSDFF. The CDR3 DNA reads as TGCACTGCTCACACCCCGAACAGGGTCTCGGATTTCTTT.

Comments on this clonotype: A read error may explain this, as a much larger clone is one base away. The CDR3 end shows no conserved phenylalanine or tryptophan, and so a read error is likely. V and J are TRBV4-1 and TRBJ2-3, with D possibly being TRBD1 or TRBD2 (5 bases each). Germline CDR1 reads MGHRA; CDR2 reads YSYEKL. The CDR3 has 13 amino acids. V was shortened by 1 base and J by 6 bases, with 8 bases between the two germline ends. CDR3 coding DNA: TGCGCCAGCAGCCAAGGAGGGGTGGATACGCAGTATGTT. Translated, it gives CASSQGGVDTQYV.